These 32 T cell receptor beta chains were all obtained from the same sample, sequenced in a study of T cell clonotyping in hematopoietic cell transplantation. Produced via immunoSEQ multiplex PCR; TCRdb's table is partial and in-frame only. This table has tens of thousands of clones, around 95% appearing once. Sequencing input: peripheral blood mononuclear cells. These TCRs come from a woman between 45 and 65 years old in good health. Some clones in this sample may be carry-over from other donors' samples.

The rearrangement links TRBV19 to TRBJ1-1, with 7 bases lining up with TRBD1. Germline V CDR1 and CDR2: LNHDA, SQIVND (reference sequence). V shed 10 bases and J 5 bases; nucleotides not matched to a gene: 13. The CDR3 has 14 amino acids. For the CDR3, the DNA is TGTGCCAACATAGCAAGTCAGGGGGGAACTGAAGCTTTCTTT. Translated, it gives CANIASQGGTEAFF.

This chain joins TRBV19 and TRBJ1-2; possibly TRBD1 for D (6 bases). V was cut by 10 bases and J by 1 base, with 16 bases left in between. The CDR3 has 14 residues. Germline V lookup: CDR1 LNHDA, CDR2 SQIVND (reference sequence). CDR3 loop: CATTGQHDNYGYTF. CDR3 sequence (DNA): TGTGCCACGACTGGACAGCACGATAACTATGGCTACACCTTC. Full variable domain (outside the CDR3, taken from reference TRBV19 and TRBJ1-2): DGGITQSPKYLFRKEGQNVTLSCEQNLNHDAMYWYRQDPGQGLRLIYYSQIVNDFQKGDIAEGYSVSREKKESFPLTVTSAQKNPTAFYLCATTGQHDNYGYTFGSGTRLTVV.

The V gene is TRBV6-5, the J gene TRBJ1-2, with 8 positions matching TRBD1. The V segment lost 2 bases and the J segment 4 bases; nucleotides outside the gene matches: 6. The germline V gene has CDR1 MNHEY and CDR2 SVGAGI. This CDR3 spans 15 amino acids. The CDR3 here is CASSYDDRGAYGYTF. The CDR3 DNA sequence: TGTGCCAGCAGTTACGACGACAGGGGAGCCTATGGCTACACCTTC.

The chain joins TRBV6-1 to TRBJ1-5; no reliable D call. This CDR3 region has 15 residues. Looked up from germline, CDR1 is MNHNS and CDR2 is SASEGT. V lost 6 bases to trimming and J lost 7 bases, with 19 bases between them. Here the CDR3 reads CASSDRLTGGQPQHF. As DNA, the CDR3 is TGTGCCAGCAGCGACCGCCTCACCGGCGGACAGCCCCAGCATTTT.

The gene calls are TRBV9 and TRBJ2-5; unclear D gene. This CDR3 region has 14 residues. Germline V gene data show CDR1 as SGDLS and CDR2 as YYNGEE. Deletions cut 0 bases from V and 5 bases from J, with 11 bases between. The CDR3: CASSVAGQGETQYF. The CDR3 bases are TGTGCCAGCAGCGTAGCGGGCCAAGGGGAGACCCAGTACTTC.

This clone has just one count. The chain uses TRBV10-3 and TRBJ1-1; D remains ambiguous. The V gene lost 7 bases and the J gene lost 0 bases, with 9 bases spanning the gap. The CDR3 runs to 13 residues. Germline V gene sequence: CDR1 ENHRY, CDR2 SYGVKD. The CDR3 protein is CAITRSVNTEAFF. CDR3 nucleotide sequence: TGTGCCATCACAAGGAGCGTGAACACTGAAGCTTTCTTT.

The chain uses TRBV25-1 and TRBJ1-2; TRBD1 aligns across 12 bases. The CDR3 totals 15 residues. Germline V gene data show CDR1 as MGHDK and CDR2 as SYGVNS. V lost 4 bases to trimming and J lost 3 bases; unmatched junction nucleotides: 3. In DNA, the CDR3 is TGTGCCAGCAGTGTAGGGACAGGGGGCGACTATGGCTACACCTTC. Amino acid sequence: CASSVGTGGDYGYTF.

This clone has more than one count but fewer than ten. The chain couples TRBV6-5 to TRBJ1-1; 7 positions agree with TRBD1. Trimming at V came to 0 bases and at J to 4 bases, leaving 5 bases not matched to a gene. Germline V CDR1 and CDR2: MNHEY, SVGAGI. The CDR3 is 15 amino acids. The CDR3 region is CASSYSAGGGTEAFF. The CDR3 DNA reads TGTGCCAGCAGTTACTCTGCAGGGGGAGGCACTGAAGCTTTCTTT.

V and J are TRBV15 and TRBJ1-1; D gene ambiguous. The CDR3 spans 16 residues. Trimming shortened V by 5 bases and J by 1 base, and 17 bases separated the two germline ends. The germline CDR1 and CDR2 sequences are LNHNV and YYDKDF (reference sequence). CDR3 sequence: CATSSPRGEPNTEAFF. As DNA, the CDR3 is TGTGCCACCAGCTCACCCCGTGGGGAGCCGAACACTGAAGCTTTCTTT.

This chain uses TRBV9 with TRBJ2-7; tentative D call: TRBD2 (5 bases). The V gene lost 4 bases and the J gene lost 3 bases, with 14 bases spanning the gap. The CDR3 length is 14 residues. Germline loops: CDR1 SGDLS, CDR2 YYNGEE. CDR3 in amino acids: CASSPSRRDYEQYF. In nucleotides, the CDR3 is TGTGCCAGCAGCCCTAGCCGGCGTGACTACGAGCAGTACTTC.

V is TRBV2 and J is TRBJ2-7; weak D call: TRBD1 (6 bases). Trimming stripped 4 bases from V and 6 bases from J, with 10 bases between. This CDR3 has 12 residues. Germline V gives CDR1 SNHLY, CDR2 FYNNEI. CDR3 coding DNA: TGTGCCAGCAGTGTAGGGGGAGTCGAGCAGTACTTC. Protein product: CASSVGGVEQYF.

V gene TRBV10-3 combines with J gene TRBJ1-1; D uncertain. Trimming left V 6 bases short and J 1 base short, with 12 bases between. The CDR3 loop spans 14 amino acids. Germline V gene sequence: CDR1 ENHRY, CDR2 SYGVKD. The CDR3 loop reads CAIRPHGENTEAFF. For the CDR3, the DNA is TGTGCCATCAGGCCTCATGGGGAGAACACTGAAGCTTTCTTT.

The chain carries TRBV7-3 and TRBJ2-1, with D possibly called TRBD1 or TRBD2 (5 bases each). V was cut by 5 bases and J by 5 bases, with 16 bases left in between. The germline CDR1 and CDR2 sequences are SGHTA and FQGTGA. The CDR3 runs 15 residues. As DNA, the CDR3 is TGTGCCAGCAGCCAACGGCTCGGGACCGACAATGAGCAGTTCTTC. Its translation: CASSQRLGTDNEQFF.

The J gene is TRBJ1-2, the V gene TRBV9; D gene uncertain. This CDR3 has 13 residues. Trimming shortened V by 5 bases and J by 7 bases, and 15 bases separated the two germline ends. Germline V gene data show CDR1 as SGDLS and CDR2 as YYNGEE. In DNA form, the CDR3 reads TGTGCCAGCAGTATGGACGGACCCCTTGGCTACACCTTC. Encoded protein: CASSMDGPLGYTF.

The J gene is TRBJ1-2, the V gene TRBV4-3, with D perhaps TRBD1 (5 bases). The germline CDR1 and CDR2 sequences are LGHNA and YSLEER. Trimming cost V 0 bases and J 1 base, with 12 bases left between them. The CDR3 runs 16 residues. Here the CDR3 reads CASSQDMGRHNYGYTF. The CDR3 DNA reads as TGCGCCAGCAGCCAAGATATGGGACGGCATAACTATGGCTACACCTTC.

The CDR3 DNA follows: TGTGCCAGCAGTGAGGAGGCATCCACAGATACGCAGTATTTT. This codes for CASSEEASTDTQYF. This chain links TRBV25-1 with TRBJ2-3; the D gene is possibly TRBD2 (5 bases). The CDR3 spans 14 residues. Germline V gene data show CDR1 as MGHDK and CDR2 as SYGVNS. The V end lost 3 bases, the J end lost 2 bases, and 9 bases lay between the germline ends.

The rearrangement joins TRBV4-3 to TRBJ1-1, with D unclear. Germline CDR1 is LGHNA and CDR2 is YSLEER. The CDR3 is made up of 15 amino acids. Trimming removed 4 bases from V and 3 bases from J, with 15 bases in between. The CDR3 nucleotides read TGCGCCAGCAGCCCAGGCGAGGGTCGTGACACTGAAGCTTTCTTT. It encodes CASSPGEGRDTEAFF.

V is TRBV15 and J is TRBJ2-5, with TRBD2 matching over 9 bases. CDR3 size: 16 residues. The J segment lost 5 bases and the V segment lost 0 bases, leaving 7 bases of the junction unmatched. Per the germline V gene, CDR1 is LNHNV and CDR2 is YYDKDF (reference sequence). Here the CDR3 DNA reads TGTGCCACCAGCAGAGATCGAGGCGGGGGGGGTGAGACCCAGTACTTC. Its translation is CATSRDRGGGGETQYF.

The chain is built from TRBV4-1 and TRBJ2-5; D is tentatively TRBD1 or TRBD2 (5 bases each). Germline V gene sequence: CDR1 MGHRA, CDR2 YSYEKL. This CDR3 is 16 amino acids long. V was trimmed by 2 bases and J by 3 bases, leaving 16 bases between them. CDR3 in amino acids: CASSQKGLLGEETQYF. In nucleotides, the CDR3 is TGCGCCAGCAGCCAAAAGGGTTTGTTGGGGGAAGAGACCCAGTACTTC.

This clone appeared a single time. The chain combines TRBV12-5 with TRBJ2-7; 8 bases are a match to TRBD1. Per germline, CDR1 LGHNT and CDR2 FRNRAP. Germline trimming cut 0 bases from V and 2 bases from J; bases unmatched to any gene: 9. The CDR3 covers 17 residues. This CDR3 reads CASGLVARTDRAYEQYF. In DNA form, the CDR3 reads TGTGCTAGTGGTTTGGTAGCCCGAACGGACAGGGCCTACGAGCAGTACTTC.

The rearrangement links TRBV29-1 to TRBJ1-3; D ambiguous. Germline V lookup: CDR1 SQVTM, CDR2 ANQGSEA. CDR3 size: 13 residues. The V end lost 6 bases, the J end lost 0 bases, and 9 bases lay between the germline ends. CDR3 in DNA: TGCAGCGTCTGGACGGCCTCTGGAAACACCATATATTTT. It is translated as CSVWTASGNTIYF.

The gene calls are TRBV9 and TRBJ1-5; possible D gene TRBD1, 6 bases. This CDR3 region has 14 residues. V was cut by 2 bases and J by 3 bases, with 9 bases left in between. Looked up from germline, CDR1 is SGDLS and CDR2 is YYNGEE. CDR3 in DNA: TGTGCCAGCAGCGTCGGGACACTCAATCAGCCCCAGCATTTT. It is translated as CASSVGTLNQPQHF. Together with reference TRBV9 and TRBJ1-5, the CDR3 gives the full variable domain: DSGVTQTPKHLITATGQRVTLRCSPRSGDLSVYWYQQSLDQGLQFLIQYYNGEERAKGNILERFSAQQFPDLHSELNLSSLELGDSALYFCASSVGTLNQPQHFGDGTRLSIL.

The chain uses TRBV11-1 and TRBJ2-5; TRBD1 matches at 7 bases. The junction had 2 bases not matched to a gene; V was cut back by 5 bases and J by 2 bases. CDR3 length equals 13 residues. Germline assignment: CDR1 SGHAT and CDR2 FQDESV (reference sequence). CDR3 region: CASSQGQQETQYF. The DNA of the CDR3 is TGTGCCAGCAGCCAGGGACAGCAAGAGACCCAGTACTTC.

V gene TRBV27 combines with J gene TRBJ1-4; D remains ambiguous. V gave up 5 bases and J gave up 2 bases, with 12 bases separating them. Germline V CDR1 and CDR2: MNHEY, SMNVEV (reference sequence). This CDR3 has 15 amino acids. CDR3: CASSPRFSTNEKLFF. The CDR3 nucleotides are TGTGCCAGCAGTCCTCGGTTCTCCACTAATGAAAAACTGTTTTTT.

The CDR3 spells CASSRDSASTDTQYF. DNA of the CDR3: TGTGCCAGCAGCCGGGACAGCGCTAGCACAGATACGCAGTATTTT. This rearrangement joins TRBV5-4 to TRBJ2-3; TRBD1 matches at 7 bases. V shed 4 bases and J 0 bases; nucleotides not matched to a gene: 5. This CDR3 contains 15 residues. The germline V gene has CDR1 SGHNT and CDR2 YYREEE (reference sequence).

DNA of the CDR3: TGTGCCAGCAGCTTGAGGCCGGGAGCTAAAGAGACCCAGTACTTC. Translating gives CASSLRPGAKETQYF. V and J are TRBV5-4 and TRBJ2-5, with D perhaps matching TRBD2 (6 bases). Deletions cut 1 base from V and 3 bases from J, with 13 bases between. There are 15 residues in the CDR3. Germline CDR1 and CDR2: SGHNT and YYREEE (reference sequence).

The chain has TRBV27 and TRBJ1-5, with no clear D. Trimming cost V 3 bases and J 3 bases, with 9 bases left between them. Germline CDR1 is MNHEY and CDR2 is SMNVEV (reference sequence). The CDR3 runs to 14 residues. The CDR3 DNA reads TGTGCCAGCAGTTTGGGCGGAGCCAATCAGCCCCAGCATTTT. Its translation: CASSLGGANQPQHF.

The chain joins TRBV6-5 to TRBJ2-7, with TRBD1 matching 7 bases. Trimming cost V 6 bases and J 6 bases; bases outside gene matches: 8. Germline V gene sequence: CDR1 MNHEY, CDR2 SVGAGI. The CDR3 consists of 13 residues. CDR3 nucleotides: TGTGCCAGCAGGGAAACAGGGGTTGGCGAGCAGTACTTC. Its protein is CASRETGVGEQYF.

The chain combines TRBV7-2 with TRBJ2-2; unclear D gene. Germline V gene sequence: CDR1 SGHTA, CDR2 FQGNSA. Trimming pared 7 bases from V and 4 bases from J, leaving 10 bases between. The CDR3 covers 13 residues. CDR3 sequence (DNA): TGTGCCAGCACCCTAGGGTTCACCGGGGAGCTGTTTTTT. Translating gives CASTLGFTGELFF. The full variable domain, completed using reference TRBV7-2 and TRBJ2-2, is GAGVSQSPSNKVTEKGKDVELRCDPISGHTALYWYRQSLGQGLEFLIYFQGNSAPDKSGLPSDRFSAERTGGSVSTLTIQRTQQEDSAVYLCASTLGFTGELFFGEGSRLTVL.

The chain couples TRBV18 to TRBJ2-7, with TRBD1 as a possible D gene (6 bases). The germline V gene encodes CDR1 KGHSH and CDR2 LQKENI. The CDR3 extends over 14 amino acids. The V end lost 3 bases, the J end lost 0 bases, and 9 bases lay between the germline ends. DNA for the CDR3: TGTGCCAGCTCACCTACAGGGAGCTCCTACGAGCAGTACTTC. Residues: CASSPTGSSYEQYF.

CDR3 sequence reads: CAISESSYGYTF. The CDR3 coding sequence is TGTGCCATCAGTGAGTCGAGCTATGGCTACACCTTC. The genes are TRBV10-3 and TRBJ1-2; D is unresolved. The length of the CDR3 is 12 residues. The germline CDR1 and CDR2 sequences are ENHRY and SYGVKD. Trimming removed 0 bases at V and 4 bases at J, with 3 bases between.

For this clone: At the DNA level, this CDR3 is encoded by other sequences in the same sample as well. The gene calls are TRBV7-3 and TRBJ2-6; no clear D gene. The CDR3 runs to 14 residues. Trimming took 5 bases from V and 0 from J, leaving 5 bases between them. Germline V gene data show CDR1 as SGHTA and CDR2 as FQGTGA. The CDR3 loop reads CASSPDSGANVLTF. The CDR3 DNA is TGTGCCAGCAGCCCTGACTCTGGGGCCAACGTCCTGACTTTC.